This T cell receptor beta chain was observed in a study of T cell responses to AZD1222 COVID-19 vaccine. V lost 6 bases and J lost 0, with 11 bases in between. Germline V gives CDR1 SQVTM, CDR2 ANQGSEA. This CDR3 region has 13 residues. General study results and limits: The study found Spike-specific TCR breadth and depth rose after two AZD1222 doses. The repertoires were collected only after the peak T cell response.

Comments on this clone: What it recognizes is unknown.

Profiling relied on immunoSEQ multiplex PCR, and the TCRdb table lists in-frame clones only, not all of them. The data hold roughly 160,000 clones, with roughly 94% observed a single time. This receptor was obtained from an adult in good health. The chain couples TRBV29-1 to TRBJ1-2; D ambiguous. The specimen was peripheral blood, collected on day 0 of MenACWY control vaccination. The CDR3 loop is CSVRHGANYGYTF. The DNA of the CDR3 is TGCAGCGTGAGACACGGAGCTAACTATGGCTACACCTTC.